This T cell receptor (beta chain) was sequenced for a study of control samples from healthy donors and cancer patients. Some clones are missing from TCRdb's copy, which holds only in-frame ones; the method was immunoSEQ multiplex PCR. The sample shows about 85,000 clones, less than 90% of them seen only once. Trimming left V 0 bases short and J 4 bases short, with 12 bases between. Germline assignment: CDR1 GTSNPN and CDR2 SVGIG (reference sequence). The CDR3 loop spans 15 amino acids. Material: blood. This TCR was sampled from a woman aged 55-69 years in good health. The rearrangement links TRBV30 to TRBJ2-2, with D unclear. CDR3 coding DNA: TGTGCCTGGAGTGTCCTTGGGTTAGGCACCGGGGAGCTGTTTTTT. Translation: CAWSVLGLGTGELFF.